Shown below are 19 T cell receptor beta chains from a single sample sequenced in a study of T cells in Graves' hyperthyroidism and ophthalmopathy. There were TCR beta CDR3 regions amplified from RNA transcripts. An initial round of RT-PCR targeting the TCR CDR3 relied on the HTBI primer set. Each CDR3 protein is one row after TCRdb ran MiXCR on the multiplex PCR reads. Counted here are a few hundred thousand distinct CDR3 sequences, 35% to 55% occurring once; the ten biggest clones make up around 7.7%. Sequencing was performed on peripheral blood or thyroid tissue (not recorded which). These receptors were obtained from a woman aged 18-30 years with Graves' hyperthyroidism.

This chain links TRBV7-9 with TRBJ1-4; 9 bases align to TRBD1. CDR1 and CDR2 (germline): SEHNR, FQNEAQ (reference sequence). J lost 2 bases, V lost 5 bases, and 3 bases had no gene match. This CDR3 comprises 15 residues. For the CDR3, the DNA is TGTGCCAGCAGCATTACAGGGGGCACTAATGAAAAACTGTTTTTT. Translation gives CASSITGGTNEKLFF.

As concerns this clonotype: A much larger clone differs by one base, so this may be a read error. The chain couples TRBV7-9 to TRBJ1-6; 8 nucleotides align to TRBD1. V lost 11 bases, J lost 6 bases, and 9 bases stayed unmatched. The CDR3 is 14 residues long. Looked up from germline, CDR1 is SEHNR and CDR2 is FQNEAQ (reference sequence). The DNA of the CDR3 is TGTGCCGGCACCCGGGACAGGTTTAATTCACCCCTCCACTTT. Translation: CAGTRDRFNSPLHF.

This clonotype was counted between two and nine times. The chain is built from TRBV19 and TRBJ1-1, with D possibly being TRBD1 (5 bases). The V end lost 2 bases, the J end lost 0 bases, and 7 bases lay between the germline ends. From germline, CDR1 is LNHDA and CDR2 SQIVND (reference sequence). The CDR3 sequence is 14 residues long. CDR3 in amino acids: CASSIRGMNTEAFF. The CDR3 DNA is TGTGCCAGTAGTATAAGGGGCATGAACACTGAAGCTTTCTTT.

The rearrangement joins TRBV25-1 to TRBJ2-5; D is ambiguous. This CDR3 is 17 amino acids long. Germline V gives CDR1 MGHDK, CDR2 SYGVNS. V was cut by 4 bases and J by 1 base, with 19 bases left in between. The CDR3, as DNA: TGTGCCAGCAGTGCTAGGGTGGACGGGCATGGCCAAGAGACCCAGTACTTC. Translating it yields CASSARVDGHGQETQYF.

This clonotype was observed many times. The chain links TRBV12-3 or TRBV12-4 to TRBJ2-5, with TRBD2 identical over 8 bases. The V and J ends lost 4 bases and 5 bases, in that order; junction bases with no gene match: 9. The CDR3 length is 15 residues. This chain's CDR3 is CASSSPGGPGETQYF. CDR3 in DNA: TGTGCCAGCAGTTCCCCGGGAGGGCCAGGGGAGACCCAGTACTTC.

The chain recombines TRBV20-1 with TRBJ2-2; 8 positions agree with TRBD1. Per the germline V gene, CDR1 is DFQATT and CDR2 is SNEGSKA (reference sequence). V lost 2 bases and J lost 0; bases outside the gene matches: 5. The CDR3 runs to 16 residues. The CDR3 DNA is TGCAGTGCTAGAATACACAGGGGGGCGAACACCGGGGAGCTGTTTTTT. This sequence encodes CSARIHRGANTGELFF.

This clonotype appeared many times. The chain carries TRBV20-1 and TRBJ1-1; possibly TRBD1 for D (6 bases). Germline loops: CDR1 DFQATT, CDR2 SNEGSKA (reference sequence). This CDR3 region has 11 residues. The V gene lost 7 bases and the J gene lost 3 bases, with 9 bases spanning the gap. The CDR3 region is CSVYRDTEAFF. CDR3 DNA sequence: TGCAGTGTTTACAGGGACACTGAAGCTTTCTTT.

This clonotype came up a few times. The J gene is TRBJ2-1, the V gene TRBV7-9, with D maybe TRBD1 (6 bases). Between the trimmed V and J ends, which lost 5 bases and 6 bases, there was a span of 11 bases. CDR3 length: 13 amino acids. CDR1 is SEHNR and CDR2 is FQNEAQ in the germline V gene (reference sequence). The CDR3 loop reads CASSEGTPNEQFF. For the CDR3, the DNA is TGTGCCAGCAGCGAAGGGACACCCAATGAGCAGTTCTTC.

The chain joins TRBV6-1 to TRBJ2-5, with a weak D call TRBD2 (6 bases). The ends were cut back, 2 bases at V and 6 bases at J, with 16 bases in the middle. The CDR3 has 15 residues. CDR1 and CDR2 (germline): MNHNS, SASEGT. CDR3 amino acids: CASSELLGGIKTQYF. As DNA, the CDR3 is TGTGCCAGCAGTGAACTGTTGGGCGGGATAAAGACCCAGTACTTC.

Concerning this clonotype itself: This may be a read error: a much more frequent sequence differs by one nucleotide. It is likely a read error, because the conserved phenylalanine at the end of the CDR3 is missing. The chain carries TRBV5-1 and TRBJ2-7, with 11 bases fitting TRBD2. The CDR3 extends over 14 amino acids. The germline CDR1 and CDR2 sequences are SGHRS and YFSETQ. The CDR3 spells CASSPVAGGDEQYS. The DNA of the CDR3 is TGTGCCAGCAGCCCCGTAGCGGGAGGGGACGAGCAGTACTCC.

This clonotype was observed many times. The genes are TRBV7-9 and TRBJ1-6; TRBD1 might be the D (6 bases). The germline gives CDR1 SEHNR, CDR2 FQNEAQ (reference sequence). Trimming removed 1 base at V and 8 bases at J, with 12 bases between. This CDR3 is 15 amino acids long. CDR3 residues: CASSLVRGSYSPLHF. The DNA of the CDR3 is TGTGCCAGCAGCTTAGTCAGGGGCAGTTATTCACCCCTCCACTTT.

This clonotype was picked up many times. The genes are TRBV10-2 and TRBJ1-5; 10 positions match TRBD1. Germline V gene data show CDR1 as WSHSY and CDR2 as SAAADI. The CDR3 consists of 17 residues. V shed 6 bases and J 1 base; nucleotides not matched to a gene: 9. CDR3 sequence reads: CASSGVRDRGSNQPQHF. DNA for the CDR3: TGCGCCAGCAGCGGCGTTAGGGACAGGGGAAGCAATCAGCCCCAGCATTTT.

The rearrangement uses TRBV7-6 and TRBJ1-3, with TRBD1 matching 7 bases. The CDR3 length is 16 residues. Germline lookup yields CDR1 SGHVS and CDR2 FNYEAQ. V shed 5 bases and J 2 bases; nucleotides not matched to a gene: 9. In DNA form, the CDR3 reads TGTGCCAGCAGCCCGACAGGGTGGAGGACTGGAAACACCATATATTTT. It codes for CASSPTGWRTGNTIYF.

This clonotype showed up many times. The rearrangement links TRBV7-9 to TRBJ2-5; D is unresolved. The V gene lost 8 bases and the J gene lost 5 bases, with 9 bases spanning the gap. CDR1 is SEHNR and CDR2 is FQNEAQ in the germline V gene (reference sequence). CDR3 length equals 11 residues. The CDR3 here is CASDPRETQYF. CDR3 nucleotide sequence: TGTGCCAGCGACCCGAGGGAGACCCAGTACTTC.

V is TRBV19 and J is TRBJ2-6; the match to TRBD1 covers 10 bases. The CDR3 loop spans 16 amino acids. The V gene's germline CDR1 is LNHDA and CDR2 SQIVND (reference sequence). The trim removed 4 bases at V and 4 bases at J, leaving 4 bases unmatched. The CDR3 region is CASSKGQGVGANVLTF. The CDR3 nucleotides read TGTGCCAGTAGTAAAGGACAGGGGGTCGGGGCCAACGTCCTGACTTTC.

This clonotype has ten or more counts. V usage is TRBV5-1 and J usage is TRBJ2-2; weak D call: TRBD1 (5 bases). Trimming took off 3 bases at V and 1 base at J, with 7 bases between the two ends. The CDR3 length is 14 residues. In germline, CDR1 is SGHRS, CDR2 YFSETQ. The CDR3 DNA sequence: TGCGCCAGCAGCTCTGGACAGAACACCGGGGAGCTGTTTTTT. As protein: CASSSGQNTGELFF.

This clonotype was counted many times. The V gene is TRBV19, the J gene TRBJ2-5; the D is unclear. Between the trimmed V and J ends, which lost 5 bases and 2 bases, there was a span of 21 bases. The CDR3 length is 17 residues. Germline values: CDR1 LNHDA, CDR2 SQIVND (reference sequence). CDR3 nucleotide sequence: TGTGCCAGTAGTTCGCCCTGGACCTCATTAGGGCAAGAGACCCAGTACTTC. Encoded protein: CASSSPWTSLGQETQYF.

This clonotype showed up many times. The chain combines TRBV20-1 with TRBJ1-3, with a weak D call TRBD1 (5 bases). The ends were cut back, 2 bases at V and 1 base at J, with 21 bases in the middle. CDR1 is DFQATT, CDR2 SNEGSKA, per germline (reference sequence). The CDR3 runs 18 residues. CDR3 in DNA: TGCAGTGCTAGACCTTACGGACTACAGGCCGTATCTGGAAACACCATATATTTT. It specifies CSARPYGLQAVSGNTIYF.

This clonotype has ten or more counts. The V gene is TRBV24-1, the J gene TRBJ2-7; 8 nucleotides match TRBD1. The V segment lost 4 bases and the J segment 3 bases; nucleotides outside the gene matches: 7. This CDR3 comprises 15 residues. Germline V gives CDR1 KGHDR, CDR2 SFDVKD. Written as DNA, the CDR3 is TGTGCCACCAGTGAAGGACAGGGTAATGACTACGAGCAGTACTTC. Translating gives CATSEGQGNDYEQYF.